These T cell receptor beta chains were read from a single sample in a study of cytomegalovirus exposure and HLA in healthy donors. Here immunoSEQ multiplex PCR was the method, and the copy in TCRdb shows in-frame clones only, minus some. The data contain under 100,000 clones, about 95% of them singletons. The specimen sequenced was PBMCs. Receptors originate from a woman aged 18 to 35 in good health and CMV-seronegative. Each CDR3 is given with its conserved first and last residue. Fields, in order: V gene, clone size, D gene, J gene, CDR3 protein, CDR3 DNA. The D gene is left open where the match is weak. Clone size is not always given. Where it is, it says once, few, many or a class for expanded clones.

V gene: TRBV14
clone size: -
D gene: -
J gene: TRBJ1-5
CDR3 protein: CARTRGLQGRQPQHF
CDR3 DNA: TGTGCCAGGACCAGGGGTCTCCAGGGGAGACAGCCCCAGCATTTT

V gene: TRBV5-4
clone size: -
D gene: TRBD2
J gene: TRBJ2-7
CDR3 protein: CASSSRLAGGYEQYF
CDR3 DNA: TGTGCCAGCAGTTCGCGACTAGCGGGAGGGTACGAGCAGTACTTC

V gene: TRBV27
clone size: -
D gene: TRBD2
J gene: TRBJ2-7
CDR3 protein: CASSLGGLAAYEQYF
CDR3 DNA: TGTGCCAGCAGTTTAGGGGGACTAGCGGCGTACGAGCAGTACTTC

V gene: TRBV18
clone size: -
D gene: TRBD1
J gene: TRBJ1-1
CDR3 protein: CASSSNPGGTEAFF
CDR3 DNA: TGTGCCAGCTCATCAAACCCAGGGGGCACTGAAGCTTTCTTT

V gene: TRBV14
clone size: -
D gene: TRBD1
J gene: TRBJ2-1
CDR3 protein: CASSLQGAGQVYGKQFF
CDR3 DNA: TGTGCCAGCAGCCTTCAGGGGGCGGGACAGGTCTACGGGAAGCAGTTCTTC

V gene: TRBV28
clone size: -
D gene: TRBD2
J gene: TRBJ2-3
CDR3 protein: CASSSGASGGTDTQYF
CDR3 DNA: TGTGCCAGCAGCTCCGGGGCTAGCGGGGGCACAGATACGCAGTATTTT

V gene: TRBV28
clone size: -
D gene: -
J gene: TRBJ2-3
CDR3 protein: CASRHSTGASTDTQYF
CDR3 DNA: TGTGCCAGCAGACATAGTACAGGCGCTAGCACAGATACGCAGTATTTT

V gene: TRBV27
clone size: -
D gene: TRBD1
J gene: TRBJ2-7
CDR3 protein: CASSLIRTGEEQYF
CDR3 DNA: TGTGCCAGCAGTTTAATCAGGACAGGCGAAGAGCAGTACTTC

V gene: TRBV6-4
clone size: -
D gene: -
J gene: TRBJ2-1
CDR3 protein: CASSEKRERNEQFF
CDR3 DNA: TGTGCCAGCAGTGAGAAGAGGGAGCGGAATGAGCAGTTCTTC

V gene: TRBV9
clone size: few
D gene: -
J gene: TRBJ2-2
CDR3 protein: CASSRNTGELFF
CDR3 DNA: TGTGCCAGCAGCCGGAACACCGGGGAGCTGTTTTTT

V gene: TRBV4-2
clone size: once
D gene: TRBD2
J gene: TRBJ2-1
CDR3 protein: CASSQEGLAGGINEQFF
CDR3 DNA: TGTGCCAGCAGCCAAGAAGGGCTAGCGGGAGGGATCAATGAGCAGTTCTTC

V gene: TRBV11-2
clone size: -
D gene: -
J gene: TRBJ1-5
CDR3 protein: CASSLEEGGYSNQPQHF
CDR3 DNA: TGTGCCAGCAGCTTAGAGGAGGGAGGTTATAGCAATCAGCCCCAGCATTTT

V gene: TRBV5-1
clone size: -
D gene: -
J gene: TRBJ1-2
CDR3 protein: CASSFDMYGYTF
CDR3 DNA: TGCGCCAGCAGCTTTGACATGTATGGCTACACCTTC

V gene: TRBV16
clone size: -
D gene: -
J gene: TRBJ2-1
CDR3 protein: CASSYGWEPDNEQFF
CDR3 DNA: TGTGCCAGCAGCTACGGGTGGGAGCCCGACAATGAGCAGTTCTTC

V gene: TRBV7-2
clone size: -
D gene: TRBD1
J gene: TRBJ1-3
CDR3 protein: CASSLHRGPGNTIYF
CDR3 DNA: TGTGCCAGCAGTTTACATAGGGGGCCTGGAAACACCATATATTTT

V gene: TRBV28
clone size: -
D gene: -
J gene: TRBJ1-5
CDR3 protein: CAVRQGNQPQHF
CDR3 DNA: TGTGCAGTCAGACAGGGCAATCAGCCCCAGCATTTT

V gene: TRBV7-9
clone size: -
D gene: -
J gene: TRBJ2-5
CDR3 protein: CASSDRRGETQYF
CDR3 DNA: TGTGCCAGCAGCGACCGACGAGGGGAGACCCAGTACTTC

V gene: TRBV7-2
clone size: -
D gene: TRBD2
J gene: TRBJ2-3
CDR3 protein: CASSPEAGADTQYF
CDR3 DNA: TGTGCCAGCAGCCCGGAAGCGGGAGCAGATACGCAGTATTTT

V gene: TRBV15
clone size: once
D gene: TRBD1
J gene: TRBJ2-2
CDR3 protein: CATSTRQGWTGELFF
CDR3 DNA: TGTGCCACCAGCACACGACAGGGTTGGACCGGGGAGCTGTTTTTT

V gene: TRBV5-1
clone size: -
D gene: -
J gene: TRBJ2-7
CDR3 protein: CASSLGESYEQYF
CDR3 DNA: TGCGCCAGCAGCTTGGGCGAGTCCTACGAGCAGTACTTC

V gene: TRBV19
clone size: -
D gene: TRBD1
J gene: TRBJ2-7
CDR3 protein: CASRTGGSHEQYF
CDR3 DNA: TGTGCCAGTAGGACAGGGGGCTCCCACGAGCAGTACTTC

V gene: TRBV15
clone size: -
D gene: TRBD1
J gene: TRBJ2-5
CDR3 protein: CATSRHLTGEETQYF
CDR3 DNA: TGTGCCACCAGCAGACATTTAACAGGGGAAGAGACCCAGTACTTC

V gene: TRBV6-4
clone size: -
D gene: TRBD2
J gene: TRBJ2-1
CDR3 protein: CASSDVPLAEWDGEQFF
CDR3 DNA: TGTGCCAGCAGTGATGTCCCGCTAGCGGAGTGGGACGGTGAGCAGTTCTTC

V gene: TRBV19
clone size: -
D gene: -
J gene: TRBJ1-5
CDR3 protein: CASKDSNQPQHF
CDR3 DNA: TGTGCCAGTAAAGACAGTAATCAGCCCCAGCATTTT

V gene: TRBV6-5
clone size: -
D gene: TRBD1
J gene: TRBJ1-2
CDR3 protein: CASKYGRQGGYGYTF
CDR3 DNA: TGTGCCAGCAAATACGGAAGACAGGGTGGCTATGGCTACACCTTC

V gene: TRBV28
clone size: -
D gene: TRBD2
J gene: TRBJ2-3
CDR3 protein: CASSPGGLAAGDTQYF
CDR3 DNA: TGTGCCAGCAGTCCCGGGGGACTAGCGGCAGGGGATACGCAGTATTTT

V gene: TRBV7-8
clone size: -
D gene: -
J gene: TRBJ2-7
CDR3 protein: CASSPRGGFSYEQYF
CDR3 DNA: TGTGCCAGCAGCCCCCGAGGGGGTTTCTCCTACGAGCAGTACTTC

V gene: TRBV5-1
clone size: -
D gene: -
J gene: TRBJ2-3
CDR3 protein: CASSPSTDTQYF
CDR3 DNA: TGCGCCAGCAGCCCCTCCACAGATACGCAGTATTTT

V gene: TRBV7-2
clone size: -
D gene: -
J gene: TRBJ1-5
CDR3 protein: CASRQGPNQPQHF
CDR3 DNA: TGTGCCAGCAGACAGGGCCCCAATCAGCCCCAGCATTTT

V gene: TRBV5-1
clone size: -
D gene: TRBD2
J gene: TRBJ2-1
CDR3 protein: CASSSQGGGRGNEQFF
CDR3 DNA: TGCGCCAGCAGCTCACAGGGTGGCGGGAGGGGCAATGAGCAGTTCTTC

V gene: TRBV29-1
clone size: -
D gene: -
J gene: TRBJ2-1
CDR3 protein: CSVEDGGSRFF
CDR3 DNA: TGCAGCGTTGAAGATGGCGGCAGTCGGTTCTTC

V gene: TRBV9
clone size: once
D gene: TRBD2
J gene: TRBJ2-7
CDR3 protein: CASSATSGSTYEQYF
CDR3 DNA: TGTGCCAGCAGCGCAACTAGCGGGAGTACCTACGAGCAGTACTTC

V gene: TRBV30
clone size: once
D gene: TRBD1
J gene: TRBJ2-5
CDR3 protein: CAGTGGETQYF
CDR3 DNA: TGTGCCGGGACAGGTGGAGAGACCCAGTACTTC

V gene: TRBV6-5
clone size: -
D gene: -
J gene: TRBJ1-3
CDR3 protein: CASSRQGSSGNTIYF
CDR3 DNA: TGTGCCAGCTCGCGGCAGGGCTCCTCTGGAAACACCATATATTTT

V gene: TRBV27
clone size: -
D gene: -
J gene: TRBJ1-4
CDR3 protein: CASSSGDGRTNEKLFF
CDR3 DNA: TGTGCCAGCAGTTCTGGGGACGGGAGAACTAATGAAAAACTGTTTTTT

V gene: TRBV7-9
clone size: -
D gene: TRBD2
J gene: TRBJ2-1
CDR3 protein: CASSLRLAGEGPYNEQFF
CDR3 DNA: TGTGCCAGCAGCTTGAGACTAGCGGGAGAGGGGCCCTACAATGAGCAGTTCTTC

V gene: TRBV2
clone size: -
D gene: -
J gene: TRBJ2-5
CDR3 protein: CASSSQGPTRETQYF
CDR3 DNA: TGTGCCAGCAGTAGTCAGGGGCCCACCCGAGAGACCCAGTACTTC

V gene: TRBV5-1
clone size: -
D gene: -
J gene: TRBJ2-3
CDR3 protein: CASSATVPSTDTQYF
CDR3 DNA: TGCGCCAGCAGCGCGACAGTTCCTAGCACAGATACGCAGTATTTT

V gene: TRBV2
clone size: -
D gene: -
J gene: TRBJ2-3
CDR3 protein: CASSRGRPSTDTQYF
CDR3 DNA: TGTGCCAGCAGTCGAGGGAGGCCTAGCACAGATACGCAGTATTTT

V gene: TRBV5-1
clone size: -
D gene: -
J gene: TRBJ1-4
CDR3 protein: CASSIGQSTNEKLFF
CDR3 DNA: TGCGCCAGCAGCATAGGACAGTCAACTAATGAAAAACTGTTTTTT

V gene: TRBV28
clone size: -
D gene: -
J gene: TRBJ2-1
CDR3 protein: CASRVPDRDFYNEQFF
CDR3 DNA: TGTGCCAGCAGGGTGCCTGACCGGGACTTTTACAATGAGCAGTTCTTC

V gene: TRBV10-2
clone size: -
D gene: TRBD2
J gene: TRBJ2-7
CDR3 protein: CASLRGSDYEQYF
CDR3 DNA: TGCGCCAGCCTGCGCGGGAGTGATTACGAGCAGTACTTC

V gene: TRBV19
clone size: -
D gene: -
J gene: TRBJ2-1
CDR3 protein: CASSEQVVGEQFF
CDR3 DNA: TGTGCCAGTAGTGAACAGGTTGTAGGTGAGCAGTTCTTC

V gene: TRBV4-1
clone size: -
D gene: -
J gene: TRBJ1-2
CDR3 protein: CASSQAIVPYGYTF
CDR3 DNA: TGCGCCAGCAGCCAAGCGATAGTCCCATATGGCTACACCTTC

V gene: TRBV12-5
clone size: -
D gene: -
J gene: TRBJ2-3
CDR3 protein: CASGPGQSRDTQYF
CDR3 DNA: TGTGCTAGTGGACCCGGACAATCTCGAGATACGCAGTATTTT

V gene: TRBV28
clone size: -
D gene: -
J gene: TRBJ2-5
CDR3 protein: CASSNPTSGLETQYF
CDR3 DNA: TGTGCCAGCAGCAACCCCACGAGCGGCCTTGAGACCCAGTACTTC

V gene: TRBV5-1
clone size: -
D gene: TRBD1
J gene: TRBJ2-5
CDR3 protein: CASNSLGQGQETQYF
CDR3 DNA: TGCGCCAGCAACTCCCTCGGACAGGGACAAGAGACCCAGTACTTC

V gene: TRBV7-2
clone size: -
D gene: -
J gene: TRBJ2-7
CDR3 protein: CASSLGQVQVQYF
CDR3 DNA: TGTGCCAGCAGCTTAGGTCAGGTCCAGGTGCAGTACTTC

V gene: TRBV18
clone size: -
D gene: -
J gene: TRBJ2-1
CDR3 protein: CASSPSYAGALYNEQFF
CDR3 DNA: TGTGCCAGCTCACCATCCTACGCGGGGGCCCTTTACAATGAGCAGTTCTTC

V gene: TRBV28
clone size: -
D gene: TRBD2
J gene: TRBJ2-5
CDR3 protein: CASSLIAGAIQETQYF
CDR3 DNA: TGTGCCAGCAGTTTAATAGCGGGCGCAATCCAAGAGACCCAGTACTTC

V gene: TRBV5-6
clone size: -
D gene: -
J gene: TRBJ2-7
CDR3 protein: CASSFGRAFPEQYF
CDR3 DNA: TGTGCCAGCAGCTTCGGCAGGGCATTTCCCGAGCAGTACTTC

V gene: TRBV4-1
clone size: -
D gene: TRBD1
J gene: TRBJ2-7
CDR3 protein: CASSQVPGGAGGASMGYEQYF
CDR3 DNA: TGCGCCAGCAGCCAAGTCCCGGGCGGGGCAGGGGGCGCGAGTATGGGCTACGAGCAGTACTTC

V gene: TRBV25-1
clone size: -
D gene: -
J gene: TRBJ1-2
CDR3 protein: CASRQTGTLANYGYTF
CDR3 DNA: TGTGCCAGTAGGCAAACAGGGACCCTGGCTAACTATGGCTACACCTTC

V gene: TRBV2
clone size: once
D gene: -
J gene: TRBJ2-6
CDR3 protein: CASSGTPSPLGANVLTF
CDR3 DNA: TGTGCCAGTTCCGGGACTCCCTCCCCCCTCGGGGCCAACGTCCTGACTTTC